What follows are 2 T cell receptor beta chains derived from one specimen sequenced in a study of beta chain features in type 1 diabetes. Sequenced material consisted of expressed TCRB transcripts (all of the isolated RNA was reverse transcribed). Data came from immunoSEQ multiplex PCR; TCRdb stores just in-frame clones and leaves some out. The repertoire holds just over 600,000 clones, with around 16% as singletons. The sequenced sample was naive CD4+ T cells from blood. The receptor source for this set is a man aged 18-30 years in good health.

This sequence joins TRBV13 and TRBJ1-5; no clear D gene. The germline V gene has CDR1 PRHDT and CDR2 FYEKMQ (reference sequence). The CDR3 runs to 14 residues. V was clipped by 5 bases and J by 0 bases, with 8 bases between them. The CDR3 sequence is CASSQKLSNQPQHF. The CDR3 DNA follows: TGTGCCAGCAGCCAAAAGCTTAGCAATCAGCCCCAGCATTTT.

This clone was seen a few times. The chain uses TRBV21-1 and TRBJ2-7; TRBD2 is taken as the D call from the table, unchecked against the DNA. TRBV21-1 constitutes a pseudogene. This CDR3 is 18 amino acids long. CDR3 sequence reads: CASSKALRGSPFSYEQYF. CDR3 bases: TGTGCCAGCAGCAAAGCCCTTCGTGGGAGCCCCTTCTCCTACGAGCAGTACTTC.